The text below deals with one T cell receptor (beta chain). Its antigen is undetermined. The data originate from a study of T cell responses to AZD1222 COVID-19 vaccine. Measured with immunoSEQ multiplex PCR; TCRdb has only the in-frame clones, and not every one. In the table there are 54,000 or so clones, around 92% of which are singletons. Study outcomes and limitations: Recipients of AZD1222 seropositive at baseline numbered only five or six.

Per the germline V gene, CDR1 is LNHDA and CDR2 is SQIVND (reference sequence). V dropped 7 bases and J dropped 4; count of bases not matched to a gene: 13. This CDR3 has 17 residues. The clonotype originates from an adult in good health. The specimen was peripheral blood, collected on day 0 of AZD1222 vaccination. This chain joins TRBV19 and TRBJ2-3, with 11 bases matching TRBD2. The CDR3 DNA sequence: TGTGCCAGTAATAACCTATTAGCGGGAGGGCCCTCAGATACGCAGTATTTT. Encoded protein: CASNNLLAGGPSDTQYF.